Listed below are T cell receptor beta chains from one sample, sequenced in a study of T cell repertoires in cytomegalovirus infection. MiXCR was run by TCRdb on the reads, yielding one entry per CDR3 protein. The sample holds about 160,000 distinct CDR3 sequences, approximately 17% seen once. The sample was CD8+ T cells from PBMCs. The source is a human donor in good health (CMV status not recorded). Some clones in this sample may be carry-over from other donors' samples. The CDR3 runs from the conserved cysteine through the conserved F or W. The D gene is left open where the match is weak. Not every row has a clone size; where given, it reads once, few, many or a size class.

clone_size: -
j_call: TRBJ2-1
d_call: TRBD2
v_call: TRBV7-9
cdr3_aa: CASSLDLLPATSGVTHEQFF
cdr3_nt: TGTGCCAGCAGCTTAGACTTACTCCCAGCAACTAGCGGGGTGACCCATGAGCAGTTCTTC

clone_size: many
j_call: TRBJ1-5
d_call: -
v_call: TRBV7-6
cdr3_aa: CASSLEDTQPQHF
cdr3_nt: TGTGCCAGCAGCTTAGAAGACACTCAGCCCCAGCATTTT

clone_size: few
j_call: TRBJ1-5
d_call: TRBD1
v_call: TRBV7-2
cdr3_aa: CASSYRGYQPQHF
cdr3_nt: TGTGCCAGCAGCTACAGGGGTTATCAGCCCCAGCATTTT

clone_size: -
j_call: TRBJ2-1
d_call: -
v_call: TRBV6-1
cdr3_aa: CASSGSGHSYNEQFF
cdr3_nt: TGTGCCAGCAGTGGGAGCGGGCACAGTTACAATGAGCAGTTCTTC

clone_size: -
j_call: TRBJ2-7
d_call: TRBD1
v_call: TRBV7-2
cdr3_aa: CASTLGTGGYEQYF
cdr3_nt: TGTGCCAGCACCCTGGGGACAGGGGGCTACGAGCAGTACTTC

clone_size: -
j_call: TRBJ2-1
d_call: -
v_call: TRBV20-1
cdr3_aa: CSARDHRMSSYNEQFF
cdr3_nt: TGCAGTGCTAGAGATCACAGAATGAGCTCCTACAATGAGCAGTTCTTC

clone_size: few
j_call: TRBJ2-7
d_call: TRBD2
v_call: TRBV7-8
cdr3_aa: CASSRSGRQYEQYF
cdr3_nt: TGTGCCAGCAGCCGCAGCGGGAGGCAGTACGAGCAGTACTTC

clone_size: -
j_call: TRBJ1-2
d_call: -
v_call: TRBV25-1
cdr3_aa: CASSPSGKMDGYTF
cdr3_nt: TGTGCCAGCAGTCCCTCCGGGAAGATGGATGGCTACACCTTC

clone_size: many
j_call: TRBJ2-7
d_call: TRBD1
v_call: TRBV7-2
cdr3_aa: CASSPRQGPYEQYF
cdr3_nt: TGTGCCAGCAGCCCTCGACAGGGACCCTACGAGCAGTACTTC

clone_size: -
j_call: TRBJ1-1
d_call: TRBD1
v_call: TRBV7-2
cdr3_aa: CASSSTRRGRIDTEAFF
cdr3_nt: TGTGCCAGCAGCTCAACGCGGAGGGGGCGCATAGACACTGAAGCTTTCTTT

clone_size: few
j_call: TRBJ2-4
d_call: TRBD2
v_call: TRBV7-2
cdr3_aa: CASAQRGGVDIQYF
cdr3_nt: TGTGCCAGCGCACAGCGGGGGGGCGTAGACATTCAGTACTTC

clone_size: few
j_call: TRBJ1-2
d_call: -
v_call: TRBV29-1
cdr3_aa: CSVDIVSEGRYGYTF
cdr3_nt: TGCAGCGTTGATATCGTTAGTGAGGGGAGATATGGCTACACCTTC

clone_size: many
j_call: TRBJ1-4
d_call: TRBD1
v_call: TRBV7-4
cdr3_aa: CASSQNRDRGLRTNEKLFF
cdr3_nt: TGTGCCAGCAGCCAAAATCGGGACAGGGGGTTAAGAACTAATGAAAAACTGTTTTTT

clone_size: few
j_call: TRBJ2-3
d_call: TRBD1
v_call: TRBV20-1
cdr3_aa: CSARALHLATGTATDTQYF
cdr3_nt: TGCAGTGCTAGAGCCCTCCACCTGGCGACCGGGACAGCTACAGATACGCAGTATTTT

clone_size: few
j_call: TRBJ1-1
d_call: -
v_call: TRBV25-1
cdr3_aa: CASSVGEETEAFF
cdr3_nt: TGTGCCAGCAGCGTGGGAGAAGAGACTGAAGCTTTCTTT

clone_size: few
j_call: TRBJ1-6
d_call: TRBD1
v_call: TRBV7-9
cdr3_aa: CASSLAQGVGDSALHF
cdr3_nt: TGTGCCAGCAGCTTGGCCCAGGGGGTCGGAGATTCGGCCCTCCACTTT

clone_size: -
j_call: TRBJ2-1
d_call: TRBD2
v_call: TRBV6-2/TRBV6-3
cdr3_aa: CASSYAGLAGGNEQFF
cdr3_nt: TGTGCCAGCAGTTACGCGGGACTAGCGGGTGGAAATGAGCAGTTCTTC

clone_size: few
j_call: TRBJ2-1
d_call: TRBD2
v_call: TRBV12-3/TRBV12-4
cdr3_aa: CASSPGQREGNEQFF
cdr3_nt: TGTGCCAGCAGCCCTGGACAGCGGGAGGGGAATGAGCAGTTCTTC